A single T cell receptor beta chain is shown here with its context. What antigen it recognizes has not been identified. Qualities for individual bases were not recorded, and no much larger clone is one base off. CDR1 is given as DFQATT and CDR2 as SNEGSKA, both from the germline V gene (reference sequence). V loses 7 bases of germline sequence and J loses 10 bases, and the interval between the two ends is 19 bases. The CDR3 numbers 12 residues from cysteine through phenylalanine. Of the read, only the CDR3 DNA is kept; its 36 bases are in frame from base 1. This sample was taken from a study of T-cell reconstitution after alpha-beta-depleted transplantation in children (dated by TCRdb to 2015 to 2016). Background for the entire study: The study quantitatively tracked T-cell immune reconstitution after TCRalphabeta/CD19-depleted allogeneic hematopoietic cell transplantation in children using TCR repertoire profiling. The paper as a whole reports these results and caveats: The apparently early alphabetaT-cell count recovery about two months after transplant was reportedly dependent on only several hundred rapidly expanded clones derived from non-depleted graft cells. In some patients, high TCRbeta diversity at day 60 was attributed to recipient T cells and intrathymic progenitors that had survived conditioning. Over the following months the frequencies of hyperexpanded clones went down, and after one year T-cell counts and TCRbeta diversity were mostly credited to newly produced T cells.

Libraries came from PCR. Sequencing took place on an Illumina HiSeq 2500. TCR libraries were prepared with molecular barcoding, using unique molecular identifiers to normalize TCRbeta repertoire quantification. Through fastp at Q25 and MiXCR, TCRdb rebuilt clones from the public reads, retaining in-frame beta chains. Each entry merges the rows of one CDR3 protein and shows their most common DNA and genes. The sample yields 580,000 or so distinct CDR3 sequences; more than 20% were counted once. Less than 15% of the sample lies in the top ten. The treatment or condition label corresponds to: allogeneic hematopoietic cell transplantation with graft depleted of TCRalphabeta T cells and CD19 B cells. The transplant recipients were children given TCRalphabeta/CD19-depleted allogeneic hematopoietic cell grafts.

The clonotype was recovered from a boy younger than two who had a stem cell transplant for acute myeloid leukemia, so the T cells may come from the graft donor. This sequence uses TRBV20-1 and TRBJ1-1; the D gene is perhaps TRBD1, on 6 matching bases. Sequencing was performed on PBMCs, mostly from graft donor cells, taken 360 days after TCRalphabeta/CD19-depleted stem cell transplant. The CDR3 corresponds to CSVAPDRRVAFF. The nucleotide sequence reads as follows: TGCAGTGTGGCCCCGGACAGACGGGTAGCTTTCTTT.